A single sample is the source of the 8 T cell receptor beta chains below, sequenced in a study of tumor and adjacent non-tumor tissue in lung cancer. No cell sorting was done before RNA was extracted from the tissue. A modified ARM-PCR protocol with three rounds of nested PCR amplified TCRbeta. TCRdb used MiXCR to reprocess the multiplex PCR reads, holding one entry per CDR3 protein. Here the sample spans roughly 140,000 distinct CDR3 sequences, approximately 66% being singletons. The sample was lung tumor tissue. The receptors come from a man in his 60s with small cell lung cancer.

In this sample, this clonotype turned up a few times. V is TRBV6-5 and J is TRBJ1-1; D not certain. Germline V lookup: CDR1 MNHEY, CDR2 SVGAGI. V gave up 1 base and J gave up 5 bases, with 14 bases separating them. The CDR3 consists of 15 residues. DNA for the CDR3: TGTGCCAGCAGTTACTGGAACACCGGAACGACTGAAGCTTTCTTT. This codes for CASSYWNTGTTEAFF.

This clonotype appeared many times. The chain links TRBV20-1 to TRBJ2-5; the match to TRBD2 covers 8 bases. Germline V CDR1 and CDR2: DFQATT, SNEGSKA (reference sequence). V dropped 3 bases and J dropped 2; count of bases not matched to a gene: 8. This CDR3 is 15 amino acids long. The CDR3 sequence is CSASPAGDIQETQYF. Written as DNA, the CDR3 is TGCAGTGCTAGCCCAGCGGGAGATATTCAAGAGACCCAGTACTTC.

V is TRBV20-1 and J is TRBJ2-3; 11 bases fit TRBD2. There are 16 residues in the CDR3. The germline CDR1 and CDR2 sequences are DFQATT and SNEGSKA (reference sequence). The V and J ends lost 1 base and 4 bases, in that order; junction bases with no gene match: 7. The CDR3 DNA follows: TGCAGTGCTAGAGTTCCGGAACTAGCGGGAGCAGATACGCAGTATTTT. Translated, it gives CSARVPELAGADTQYF.

The J gene is TRBJ2-7, the V gene TRBV11-3, with 13 bases identical to TRBD2. Germline CDR1 and CDR2: SGHNT and YENEEA. The CDR3 loop spans 14 amino acids. The CDR3 bases are TGTGCCCGCAGGGGACTAGCGGGAAGCTACGAGCAGTATGTC. Its translation is CARRGLAGSYEQYV.

As regards this clonotype: The CDR3 ends on some other residue instead of the conserved phenylalanine or tryptophan, so this is likely a read error. The chain employs TRBV11-2 and TRBJ2-3; the D gene is possibly TRBD2 (7 bases). This CDR3 is built from 15 residues. The germline CDR1 and CDR2 sequences are SGHAT and FQNNGV. V was pared by 5 bases and J by 8 bases, with 20 bases between. The CDR3 DNA reads as TGTGCCAGCAGCCTGAGCGGGGTCGAAGGGGGTACGCAGTATCTT. This gives the protein CASSLSGVEGGTQYL.

A word on this clonotype: A much larger clone lies a single base off, so this may be a read error. V gene TRBV6-6 combines with J gene TRBJ2-2; a weak D match, TRBD2 (5 bases). Trimming took 2 bases from V and 7 from J, leaving 14 bases between them. The CDR3 covers 15 residues. Germline-derived CDR1 and CDR2 are MNHNY and SVGAGI (reference sequence). The CDR3 nucleotides read TGTGCCAGCAGTTACCGAGGGTTTGGCAGCGGGGAGCTGTTTTTT. Its translation is CASSYRGFGSGELFF.

This clonotype is deemed medium-sized. V usage is TRBV20-1 and J usage is TRBJ2-5, with D possibly being TRBD1 (6 bases). This CDR3 comprises 14 residues. V lost 6 bases and J lost 5, with 19 bases in between. Germline V CDR1 and CDR2: DFQATT, SNEGSKA (reference sequence). CDR3 in DNA: TGCAGTGCGAGCCTGGACAGTCGCCGGGAGACCCAGTACTTC. Its translation is CSASLDSRRETQYF.

The chain has TRBV11-2 and TRBJ2-3, with D perhaps matching TRBD2 (6 bases). The CDR3 runs to 14 residues. Germline CDR1 SGHAT, CDR2 FQNNGV. V shed 11 bases and J shed 3 bases, with 18 bases lying between them. The CDR3 protein is CAGGSAGETDTQYF. CDR3 sequence (DNA): TGTGCCGGCGGCTCAGCGGGCGAAACAGATACGCAGTATTTT.